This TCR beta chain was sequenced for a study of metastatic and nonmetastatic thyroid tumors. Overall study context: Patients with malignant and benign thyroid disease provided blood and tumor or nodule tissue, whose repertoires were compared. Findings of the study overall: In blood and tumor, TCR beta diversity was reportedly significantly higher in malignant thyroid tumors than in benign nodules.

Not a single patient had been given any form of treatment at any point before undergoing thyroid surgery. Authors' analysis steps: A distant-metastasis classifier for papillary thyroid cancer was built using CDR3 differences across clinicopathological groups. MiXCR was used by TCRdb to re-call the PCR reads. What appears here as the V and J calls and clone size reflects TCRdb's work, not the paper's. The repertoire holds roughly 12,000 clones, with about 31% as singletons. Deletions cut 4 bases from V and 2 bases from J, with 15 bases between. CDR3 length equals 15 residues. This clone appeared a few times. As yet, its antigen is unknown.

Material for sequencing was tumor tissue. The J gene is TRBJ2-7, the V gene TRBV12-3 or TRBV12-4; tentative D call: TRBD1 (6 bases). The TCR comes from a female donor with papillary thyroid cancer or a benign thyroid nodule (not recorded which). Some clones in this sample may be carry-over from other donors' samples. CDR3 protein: CASSWGLGNTYEQYF. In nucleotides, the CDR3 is TGTGCCAGCAGTTGGGGGCTGGGGAACACCTACGAGCAGTACTTC.